The 19 T cell receptor beta chains reported below all come from one sample, sequenced in a study of shared clonotypes between healthy human individuals. The method was immunoSEQ multiplex PCR; TCRdb's version includes in-frame clones alone and lacks a portion of them. Counted here are roughly 1.4 million clones, just under 99% occurring once; the ten biggest clones make up over 0.3%. The specimen was naive CD4+ T cells sorted from blood. Subset defined: CD45RA+ positively selected. The receptors were sampled from a man aged 30-40 years in good health.

This chain connects TRBV28 to TRBJ2-7; TRBD2 might be the D (6 bases). Trimming left V 6 bases short and J 2 bases short, with 14 bases between. This CDR3 has 14 residues. CDR1 is MDHEN and CDR2 is SYDVKM in the germline V gene. The CDR3 region has the DNA TGTGCCAGCAGCATACGAGGAGGGGCCTACGAGCAGTACTTC. Amino acid sequence: CASSIRGGAYEQYF.

A remark on this clone: Other nucleotide sequences in the sample specify the same CDR3. The chain couples TRBV6-4 to TRBJ2-3; no clear D. The V gene lost 4 bases and the J gene lost 2 bases, with 7 bases spanning the gap. This CDR3 spans 13 amino acids. Germline assignment: CDR1 MRHNA and CDR2 SNTAGT. CDR3 sequence (DNA): TGTGCCAGCAGTGTCGAATCCACAGATACGCAGTATTTT. Amino acid sequence: CASSVESTDTQYF.

V is TRBV4-2 and J is TRBJ2-2; D remains ambiguous. This CDR3 has 15 residues. Per germline, CDR1 LGHNA and CDR2 YNFKEQ. V was clipped by 6 bases and J by 3 bases, with 14 bases between them. CDR3 sequence: CASSQQGSDTGELFF. The CDR3 nucleotides read TGTGCCAGCAGTCAGCAAGGGTCGGACACCGGGGAGCTGTTTTTT.

The table lists this clone with a count of one. The same CDR3 is also encoded by other DNA sequences in this sample. This chain uses TRBV2 with TRBJ2-7; TRBD1 matches at 10 bases. CDR3 length: 12 residues. CDR1 is SNHLY and CDR2 is FYNNEI in the germline V gene. With 8 bases clipped from V and 3 bases from J, the junction kept 1 base outside the gene matches. CDR3 bases: TGTGCCAGCCGGGACAGGGGCTACGAGCAGTACTTC. This gives the protein CASRDRGYEQYF.

This chain joins TRBV7-2 and TRBJ2-1; 13 nucleotides line up with TRBD2. The CDR3 contains 17 residues. Germline CDR1 is SGHTA and CDR2 is FQGNSA. Trimming cost V 5 bases and J 0 bases; bases outside gene matches: 4. CDR3 sequence: CASSPRLAGGSYNEQFF. The CDR3 DNA sequence: TGTGCCAGCAGCCCCCGACTAGCGGGAGGCTCCTACAATGAGCAGTTCTTC.

The V and J genes are TRBV7-8 and TRBJ1-5; D possibly corresponds to TRBD1 (5 bases). Germline loops: CDR1 SGHVS, CDR2 FQNEAQ. The V and J ends lost 5 bases and 5 bases respectively, with 28 bases between them. The CDR3 has 19 amino acids. This CDR3 reads CASSPLTVTLHRSDQPQHF. The CDR3 nucleotides are TGTGCCAGCAGCCCCCTGACAGTTACGCTCCATCGCTCTGATCAGCCCCAGCATTTT.

Turning to this clone: Other nucleotide sequences from this sample produce the same CDR3. The chain employs TRBV5-1 and TRBJ1-2; D is undetermined. CDR1 is SGHRS and CDR2 is YFSETQ in the germline V gene. The CDR3 runs 14 residues. The germline V and J ends were trimmed by 0 bases and 2 bases, with 8 bases remaining between them. CDR3 loop: CASSLDRLNYGYTF. The CDR3, as DNA: TGCGCCAGCAGCTTGGACCGCCTCAACTATGGCTACACCTTC. Full variable domain (outside the CDR3, taken from reference TRBV5-1 and TRBJ1-2): KAGVTQTPRYLIKTRGQQVTLSCSPISGHRSVSWYQQTPGQGLQFLFEYFSETQRNKGNFPGRFSGRQFSNSRSEMNVSTLELGDSALYLCASSLDRLNYGYTFGSGTRLTVV.

V usage is TRBV6-1 and J usage is TRBJ2-3; D gene ambiguous. Trimming took 5 bases from V and 4 from J, leaving 4 bases between them. Germline V gene sequence: CDR1 MNHNS, CDR2 SASEGT. CDR3 size: 11 residues. The DNA for the CDR3 is TGTGCCAGCAGTCGTGCAGATACGCAGTATTTT. It yields the protein CASSRADTQYF.

The chain is built from TRBV10-3 and TRBJ2-1; TRBD1 matches 9 bases. The CDR3 consists of 16 residues. J was trimmed by 1 base and V by 6 bases; bases with no gene match: 7. The germline CDR1 and CDR2 sequences are ENHRY and SYGVKD. Here the CDR3 reads CAIRGDREKSYNEQFF. The CDR3 bases are TGTGCCATCAGAGGGGACAGGGAGAAATCCTACAATGAGCAGTTCTTC.

J is TRBJ2-5 and V is TRBV28, with D uncertain. The CDR3 is 13 residues long. V was trimmed by 0 bases and J by 0 bases, leaving 2 bases between them. Germline lookup yields CDR1 MDHEN and CDR2 SYDVKM. The CDR3 DNA is TGTGCCAGCAGTTTATGGCACCAAGAGACCCAGTACTTC. Translated, it gives CASSLWHQETQYF.

The chain couples TRBV5-1 to TRBJ1-1; D not resolved. This CDR3 has 16 amino acids. V was shortened by 4 bases and J by 0 bases, with 16 bases between the two germline ends. Germline assignment: CDR1 SGHRS and CDR2 YFSETQ. The CDR3 spells CASSPLSGDLNTEAFF. CDR3 bases: TGCGCCAGCAGCCCCTTAAGCGGAGACCTGAACACTGAAGCTTTCTTT.

The chain recombines TRBV28 with TRBJ2-4; 7 nucleotides match TRBD1. The germline V gene encodes CDR1 MDHEN and CDR2 SYDVKM. There are 14 residues in the CDR3. With 3 bases clipped from V and 5 bases from J, the junction kept 4 bases outside the gene matches. CDR3 nucleotides: TGTGCCAGCAGTTTTACAGGGGTCCAAAACATTCAGTACTTC. Protein: CASSFTGVQNIQYF.

The J gene is TRBJ2-1, the V gene TRBV13, with 7 bases lining up with TRBD1. CDR3 length: 15 residues. The germline V gene has CDR1 PRHDT and CDR2 FYEKMQ (reference sequence). Trimming at V came to 5 bases and at J to 2 bases, leaving 6 bases not matched to a gene. Here the CDR3 reads CASSQDRVTYNEQFF. DNA for the CDR3: TGTGCCAGCAGCCAAGACAGGGTAACCTACAATGAGCAGTTCTTC.

This chain uses TRBV15 with TRBJ2-3; 11 bases line up with TRBD2. V shed 3 bases, J shed 2 bases, and the junction held 7 bases outside the gene matches. In germline, CDR1 is LNHNV, CDR2 YYDKDF (reference sequence). CDR3 length equals 17 residues. CDR3 sequence (DNA): TGTGCCACCAGCAGGTCCCGACTAGCGGGGCCCACAGATACGCAGTATTTT. Encoded protein: CATSRSRLAGPTDTQYF.

This clone was detected once. This sequence joins TRBV19 and TRBJ2-5; 9 bases line up with TRBD1. V lost 5 bases, J lost 2 bases, and 3 bases stayed unmatched. CDR1 LNHDA and CDR2 SQIVND come from the germline V gene (reference sequence). The CDR3 has 14 residues. CDR3 loop: CASSLGQGQETQYF. CDR3 DNA: TGTGCCAGTAGTCTGGGACAGGGTCAAGAGACCCAGTACTTC.

The rearrangement links TRBV25-1 to TRBJ2-1, with D tentatively TRBD1 or TRBD2 (5 bases each). The CDR3 consists of 15 residues. V lost 2 bases, J lost 5 bases, and 13 bases lay in between. Germline loops: CDR1 MGHDK, CDR2 SYGVNS. The CDR3 DNA follows: TGTGCCAGCAGTGAAGTCTCCCGAGGGGACAATGAGCAGTTCTTC. Translated: CASSEVSRGDNEQFF.

J is TRBJ1-1 and V is TRBV28; D is possibly TRBD1 (5 bases). CDR3 size: 15 residues. The V end was cut by 6 bases, the J end by 3 bases, with 17 bases between. Per germline, CDR1 MDHEN and CDR2 SYDVKM. This CDR3 reads CASRRGRAGDTEAFF. The DNA of the CDR3 is TGTGCCAGCAGGCGGGGCAGGGCGGGGGACACTGAAGCTTTCTTT. Full variable domain (rest looked up from reference TRBV28 and TRBJ1-1): DVKVTQSSRYLVKRTGEKVFLECVQDMDHENMFWYRQDPGLGLRLIYFSYDVKMKEKGDIPEGYSVSREKKERFSLILESASTNQTSMYLCASRRGRAGDTEAFFGQGTRLTVV.

The chain carries TRBV7-9 and TRBJ1-4; D unclear. V was cut by 4 bases and J by 7 bases, with 16 bases left in between. The CDR3 spans 15 residues. Germline V gene sequence: CDR1 SEHNR, CDR2 FQNEAQ (reference sequence). The CDR3 region is CASSSDQNVGEKLFF. The CDR3 coding sequence is TGTGCCAGCAGCTCAGATCAGAATGTTGGTGAAAAACTGTTTTTT. Variable domain in full (rest from reference TRBV7-9 and TRBJ1-4): DTGVSQNPRHKITKRGQNVTFRCDPISEHNRLYWYRQTLGQGPEFLTYFQNEAQLEKSRLLSDRFSAERPKGSFSTLEIQRTEQGDSAMYLCASSSDQNVGEKLFFGSGTQLSVL.

Concerning this clone itself: In the same sample, other DNA sequences code for this CDR3. V gene TRBV7-2 combines with J gene TRBJ2-1, with 9 bases identical to TRBD2. The CDR3 contains 14 residues. CDR1 and CDR2 (germline): SGHTA, FQGNSA. J lost 7 bases, V lost 3 bases, and 4 bases had no gene match. The CDR3 loop is CASSFGLAGNEQFF. The DNA of the CDR3 is TGTGCCAGCAGCTTCGGGCTAGCGGGAAATGAGCAGTTCTTC.